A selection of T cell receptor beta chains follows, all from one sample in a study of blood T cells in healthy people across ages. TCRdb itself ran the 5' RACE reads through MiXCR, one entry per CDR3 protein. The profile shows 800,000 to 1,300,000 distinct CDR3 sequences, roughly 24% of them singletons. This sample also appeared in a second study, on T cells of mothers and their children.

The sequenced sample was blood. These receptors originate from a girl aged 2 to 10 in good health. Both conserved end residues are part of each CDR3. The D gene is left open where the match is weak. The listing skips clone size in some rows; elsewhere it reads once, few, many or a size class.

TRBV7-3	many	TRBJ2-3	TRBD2	TGTGCCAGCAGCCTAGGGACTAGCGGGGGAGATACGCAGTATTTT	CASSLGTSGGDTQYF
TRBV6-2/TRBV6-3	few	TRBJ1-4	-	TGTGCCAGCCAACACAACGTGGGCCTCAATGAAAAACTGTTTTTT	CASQHNVGLNEKLFF
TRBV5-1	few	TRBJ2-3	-	TGCGCCAGCAGCCCCGGTGACGGGTTGTTGGATACGCAGTATTTT	CASSPGDGLLDTQYF
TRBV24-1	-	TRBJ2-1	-	TGTGCCACCCAGGAGAGCTCCTACAATGAGCAGTTCTTC	CATQESSYNEQFF
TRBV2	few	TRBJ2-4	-	TGTGCCAGCAGTGAAGATTACCCCGGCCAGATTGAAAACATTCAGTACTTC	CASSEDYPGQIENIQYF
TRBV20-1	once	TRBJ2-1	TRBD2	TGCAGTGCTAGTCCCAGCGGGAGGGGTACTGTGCAGTTCTTC	CSASPSGRGTVQFF
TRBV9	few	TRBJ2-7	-	TGTGCCAGCAGCGCAGCGCCAGCACCCTACGAGCAGTACTTC	CASSAAPAPYEQYF
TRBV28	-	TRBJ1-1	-	TGTGCCAGCAGTCCGCCCTACGCCCCTCCGGATACTGAAGCTTTCTTT	CASSPPYAPPDTEAFF
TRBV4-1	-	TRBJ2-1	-	TGCGCCAGCAGCCTCACTACCAGCACTGCCTACAATGAGCAGTTCTTC	CASSLTTSTAYNEQFF
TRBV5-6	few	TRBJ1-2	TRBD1	TGTGCCAGCAGCTGGGGGACAGGGCGTTGCACCTTC	CASSWGTGRCTF
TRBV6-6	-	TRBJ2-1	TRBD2	TGTGCCAGCAGCCCCACGACTAGCGGGAGATGGGATGAGCAGTTCTTC	CASSPTTSGRWDEQFF
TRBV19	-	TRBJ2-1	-	TGTGCCAGTAGTATAGAGGAGGCGAATGAGCAGTTCTTC	CASSIEEANEQFF
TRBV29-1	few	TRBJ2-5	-	TGCAGCGTTGGTGGGACACAGTTTGAAGAGACCCAGTACTTC	CSVGGTQFEETQYF
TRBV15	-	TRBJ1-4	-	TGTGCCACCAGCAGAGTCGGGACTAATGAAAAACTGTTTTTT	CATSRVGTNEKLFF
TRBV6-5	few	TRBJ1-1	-	TGTGCCAGCAGTGACAACGGGATGAGGATGAACACTGAAGCTTTCTTT	CASSDNGMRMNTEAFF
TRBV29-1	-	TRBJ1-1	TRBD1	TGCAGCGTTCACAGGGGGGCAATGAACACTGAAGCTTTCTTT	CSVHRGAMNTEAFF
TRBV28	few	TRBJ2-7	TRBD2	TGTGCCGGCAGTCCCCAAACTAGCGGGAGTGTCTACGAGCAGTACTTC	CAGSPQTSGSVYEQYF
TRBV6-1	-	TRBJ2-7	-	TGTGCCACAGTAGCGGTTTCCTACGAGCAGTACTTC	CATVAVSYEQYF
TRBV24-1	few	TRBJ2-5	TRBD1	TGTGCCACCAGTGAGCTGACAGGGTCCCAAAGCCCCCGGGAGACCCAGTACTTC	CATSELTGSQSPRETQYF
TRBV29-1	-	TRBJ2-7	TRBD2	TGCAGCGTTGTCGGGACTAGAGCCTACGAGCAGTACTTC	CSVVGTRAYEQYF
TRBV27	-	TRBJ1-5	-	TGTGCCAGCAGTTATGTAGGGTCTAAGTATCAGCCCCAGCATTTT	CASSYVGSKYQPQHF
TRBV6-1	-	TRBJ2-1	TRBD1	TGTGCCAGCAGTGTCAGGGGGCCCTCCTACAATGAGCAGTTCTTC	CASSVRGPSYNEQFF
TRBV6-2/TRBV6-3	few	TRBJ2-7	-	TGTGCCAGCAGTTCCGGGAGCCTAAATTTCTACGAGCAGTACTTC	CASSSGSLNFYEQYF